This entry is about one T cell receptor beta chain. The data were obtained in a study of blood T cell repertoires in COVID-19. Across the whole study: Material from acute and convalescent COVID-19 was sourced from the United States, Italy and Spain.

In germline, CDR1 is SGHTA, CDR2 FQGNSA. CDR3 size: 14 residues. Trimming pared 1 base from V and 0 bases from J, leaving 5 bases between. TCRdb keeps only in-frame clones here, not all; method: immunoSEQ multiplex PCR. The data show 150,000 or so clones, roughly 85% seen once. This receptor was obtained from a woman aged 45-59 years who had recovered from COVID-19. This rearrangement joins TRBV7-2 to TRBJ2-3; D not certain. Sequencing was performed on PBMCs or T cells enriched from blood (not recorded which). This chain's CDR3 is CASSLGQSTDTQYF. For the CDR3, the DNA is TGTGCCAGCAGCTTAGGCCAGAGCACAGATACGCAGTATTTT.